The clone carrying this T cell receptor (beta chain) was counted only a few times. Its specificity is not known. This specimen belongs to a study of Graves' ophthalmopathy and Graves' hyperthyroidism. The germline V gene has CDR1 ENHRY and CDR2 SYGVKD. CDR3 size: 11 residues. The study amplified TCR beta CDR3 regions using RNA transcripts. The authors performed first-round RT-PCR with HTBI primers and then a second-round multiplex PCR. MiXCR, run by TCRdb on the multiplex PCR reads, gives a single entry per CDR3 protein. Among approximately 700,000 distinct CDR3 sequences listed, just over 40% were seen once. Having ophthalmopathy, the donors showed moderate-to-severe activity, CAS ≥3 and NOSPECS ≥4, with disease lasting under 3 months. Diagnosis was based on clinical symptoms, serum thyroxine, TRAb, thyroid ultrasound and orbital computed tomography. Findings of the study overall: Most expanded clonotypes from thyroid (those above 0.001 frequency) were also found in blood. Using a 13-signature model, the authors split ophthalmopathy from stable hyperthyroidism, with approximately 88% sensitivity and 65% to 82% specificity.

Sequencing used peripheral blood. This TCR was recovered from an adult man with Graves' ophthalmopathy. The genes are TRBV10-3 and TRBJ1-2; the match to TRBD1 covers 7 bases. CDR3 in amino acids: CATRDSYGYTF. CDR3 DNA: TGTGCTACTCGGGACAGCTATGGCTACACCTTC.